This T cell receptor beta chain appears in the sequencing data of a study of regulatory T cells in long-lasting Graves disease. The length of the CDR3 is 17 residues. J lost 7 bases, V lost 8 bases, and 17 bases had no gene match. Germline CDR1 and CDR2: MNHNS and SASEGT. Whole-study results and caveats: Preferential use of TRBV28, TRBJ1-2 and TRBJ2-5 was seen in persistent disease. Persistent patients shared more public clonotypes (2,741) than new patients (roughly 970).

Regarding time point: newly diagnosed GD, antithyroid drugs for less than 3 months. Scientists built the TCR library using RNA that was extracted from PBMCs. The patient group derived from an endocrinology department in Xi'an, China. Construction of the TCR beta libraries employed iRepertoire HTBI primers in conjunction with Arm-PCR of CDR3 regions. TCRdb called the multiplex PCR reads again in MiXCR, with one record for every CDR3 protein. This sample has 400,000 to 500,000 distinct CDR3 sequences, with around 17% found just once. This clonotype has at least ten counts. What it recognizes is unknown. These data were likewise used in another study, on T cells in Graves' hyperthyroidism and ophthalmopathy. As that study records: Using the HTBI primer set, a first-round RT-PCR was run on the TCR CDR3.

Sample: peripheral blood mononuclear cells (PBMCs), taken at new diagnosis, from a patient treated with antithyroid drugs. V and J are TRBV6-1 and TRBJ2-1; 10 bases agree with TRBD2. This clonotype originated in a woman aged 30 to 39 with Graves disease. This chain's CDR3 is CASASGRARVGRNEQFF. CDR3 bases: TGTGCCAGCGCCAGCGGGAGGGCCCGCGTAGGGCGGAATGAGCAGTTCTTC.